This record looks at one T cell receptor beta chain sequence and its context. The antigen is undetermined. 60 Vbeta and 13 Jbeta primers were used in PCR. The protocol was immunoSEQ multiplex PCR, while the TCRdb copy is restricted to in-frame clones and leaves out a portion. The sample includes roughly 76,000 clones, 79% of them seen just once. The sample originates from a study of cytomegalovirus exposure and HLA in healthy donors. General study points: A missense variant in DCLRE1C was later tied to TCR beta V- and J-gene trimming.

The CDR3 runs 13 residues. Trimming at V came to 7 bases and at J to 5 bases, leaving 4 bases not matched to a gene. Germline V gene lookup returns CDR1 LNHDA and CDR2 SQIVND (reference sequence). This chain uses TRBV19 with TRBJ2-2; 7 nucleotides agree with TRBD2. This clonotype was sampled from a man in his thirties or forties in good health and CMV-seronegative. Sequencing was performed on PBMCs. The CDR3, as DNA: TGTGCCAGTAAAGGGAGGGGAACCGGGGAGCTGTTTTTT. This codes for CASKGRGTGELFF.